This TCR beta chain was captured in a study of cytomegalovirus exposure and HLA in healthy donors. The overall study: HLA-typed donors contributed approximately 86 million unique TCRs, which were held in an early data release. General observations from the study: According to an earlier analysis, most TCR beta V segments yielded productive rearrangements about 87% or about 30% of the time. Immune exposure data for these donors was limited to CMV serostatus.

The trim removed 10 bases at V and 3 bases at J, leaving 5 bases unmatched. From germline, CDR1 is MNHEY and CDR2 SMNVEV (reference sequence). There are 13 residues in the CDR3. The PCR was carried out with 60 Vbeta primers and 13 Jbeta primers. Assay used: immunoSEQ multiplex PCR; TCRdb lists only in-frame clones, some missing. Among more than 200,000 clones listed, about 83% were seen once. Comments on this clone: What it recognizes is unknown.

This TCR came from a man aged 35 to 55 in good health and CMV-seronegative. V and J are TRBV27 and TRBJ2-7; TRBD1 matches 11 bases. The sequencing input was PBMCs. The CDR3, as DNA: TGTGCCATCGGACAGGGGGCTTTCTACGAGCAGTACTTC. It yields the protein CAIGQGAFYEQYF.